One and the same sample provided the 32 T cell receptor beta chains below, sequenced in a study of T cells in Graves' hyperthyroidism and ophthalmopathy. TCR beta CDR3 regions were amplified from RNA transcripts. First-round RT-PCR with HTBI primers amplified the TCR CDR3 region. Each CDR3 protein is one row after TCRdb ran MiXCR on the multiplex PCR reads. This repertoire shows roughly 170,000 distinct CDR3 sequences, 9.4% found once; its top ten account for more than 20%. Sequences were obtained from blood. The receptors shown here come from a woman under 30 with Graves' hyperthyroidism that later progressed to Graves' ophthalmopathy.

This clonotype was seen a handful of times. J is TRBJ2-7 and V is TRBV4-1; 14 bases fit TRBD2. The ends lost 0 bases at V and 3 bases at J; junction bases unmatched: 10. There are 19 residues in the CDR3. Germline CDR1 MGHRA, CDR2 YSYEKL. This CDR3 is CASSQDPSVGTSGSYEQYF. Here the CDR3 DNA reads TGCGCCAGCAGCCAAGATCCAAGTGTCGGGACTAGCGGGAGCTACGAGCAGTACTTC.

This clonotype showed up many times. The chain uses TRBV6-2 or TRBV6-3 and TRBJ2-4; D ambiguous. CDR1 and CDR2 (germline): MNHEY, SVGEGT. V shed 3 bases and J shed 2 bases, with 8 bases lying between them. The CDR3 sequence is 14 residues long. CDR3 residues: CASSYVITKNIQYF. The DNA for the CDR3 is TGTGCCAGCAGTTATGTAATAACCAAAAACATTCAGTACTTC.

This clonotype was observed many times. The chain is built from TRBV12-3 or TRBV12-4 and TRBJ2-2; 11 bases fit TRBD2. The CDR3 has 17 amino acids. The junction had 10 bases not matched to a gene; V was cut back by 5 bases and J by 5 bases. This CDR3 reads CASSRTTSGSDTGELFF. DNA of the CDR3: TGTGCCAGCAGTCGAACAACTAGCGGGAGTGATACCGGGGAGCTGTTTTTT.

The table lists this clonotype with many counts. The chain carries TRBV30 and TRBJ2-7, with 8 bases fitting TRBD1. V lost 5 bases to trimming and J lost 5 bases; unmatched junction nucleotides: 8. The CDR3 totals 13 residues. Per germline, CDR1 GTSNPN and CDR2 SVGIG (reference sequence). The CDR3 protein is CAWGTTGVDEQYF. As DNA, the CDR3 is TGTGCCTGGGGAACGACAGGGGTGGACGAGCAGTACTTC.

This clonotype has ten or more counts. In DNA, the CDR3 is TGTGCCAGCAGCGGACAGGGCGGCTATGGCTACACCTTC. Residues: CASSGQGGYGYTF. The chain is built from TRBV27 and TRBJ1-2, with 8 bases that match TRBD1. Germline CDR1 MNHEY, CDR2 SMNVEV (reference sequence). The CDR3 consists of 13 residues. After removal of 6 bases from V and 4 bases from J, the junction contained 4 bases not matched to a gene.

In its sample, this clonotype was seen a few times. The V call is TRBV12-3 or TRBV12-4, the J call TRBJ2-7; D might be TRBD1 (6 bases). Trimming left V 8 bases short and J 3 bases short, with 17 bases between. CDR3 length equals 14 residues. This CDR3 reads CASADGQSYYEQYF. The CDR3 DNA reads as TGTGCCAGCGCGGACGGACAGTCTTACTACGAGCAGTACTTC.

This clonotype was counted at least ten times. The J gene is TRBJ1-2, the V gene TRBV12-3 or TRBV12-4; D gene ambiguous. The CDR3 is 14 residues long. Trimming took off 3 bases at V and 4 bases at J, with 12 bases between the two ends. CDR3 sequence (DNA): TGTGCCAGCAGTTTTAAGGGTATCGCCTATGGCTACACCTTC. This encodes CASSFKGIAYGYTF.

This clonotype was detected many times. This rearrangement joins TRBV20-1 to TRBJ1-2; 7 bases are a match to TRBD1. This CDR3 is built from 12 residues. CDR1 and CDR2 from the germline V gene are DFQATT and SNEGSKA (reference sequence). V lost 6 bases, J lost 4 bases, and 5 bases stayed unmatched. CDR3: CSAEQGFYGYTF. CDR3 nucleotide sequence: TGCAGTGCGGAACAGGGGTTCTATGGCTACACCTTC.

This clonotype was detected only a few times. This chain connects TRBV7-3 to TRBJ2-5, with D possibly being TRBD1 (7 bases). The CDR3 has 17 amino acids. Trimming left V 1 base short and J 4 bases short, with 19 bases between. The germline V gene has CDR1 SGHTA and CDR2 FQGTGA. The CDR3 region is CASSLKAEGAHLETQYF. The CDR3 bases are TGTGCCAGCAGCTTAAAGGCGGAGGGGGCGCATTTAGAGACCCAGTACTTC.

The CDR3 bases are TGTGCCAGCAGCGTAGTAAGCGGCAGCGGGGCTGGGCTCGGGGAGCTGTTTTTT. It encodes CASSVVSGSGAGLGELFF. The genes are TRBV9 and TRBJ2-2; 7 bases fit TRBD2. CDR1 and CDR2 from the germline V gene are SGDLS and YYNGEE. The CDR3 covers 18 residues. V shed 0 bases and J 7 bases; nucleotides not matched to a gene: 15. The whole variable domain, filled in from reference TRBV9 and TRBJ2-2, reads DSGVTQTPKHLITATGQRVTLRCSPRSGDLSVYWYQQSLDQGLQFLIQYYNGEERAKGNILERFSAQQFPDLHSELNLSSLELGDSALYFCASSVVSGSGAGLGELFFGEGSRLTVL.

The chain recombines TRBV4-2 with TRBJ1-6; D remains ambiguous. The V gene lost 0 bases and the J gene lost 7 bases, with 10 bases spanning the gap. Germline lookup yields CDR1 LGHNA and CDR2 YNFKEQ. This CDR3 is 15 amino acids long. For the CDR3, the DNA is TGTGCCAGCAGCCAAGAGGCCACAGAGAATTCACCCCTCCACTTT. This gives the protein CASSQEATENSPLHF.

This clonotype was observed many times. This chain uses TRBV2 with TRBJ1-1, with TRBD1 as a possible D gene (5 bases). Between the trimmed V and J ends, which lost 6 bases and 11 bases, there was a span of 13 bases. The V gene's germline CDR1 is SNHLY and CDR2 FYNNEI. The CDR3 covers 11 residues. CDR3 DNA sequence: TGTGCCAGCAGGGGCCCCCGGGGGGCTTTCTTT. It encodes CASRGPRGAFF.

The CDR3 spells CASSSGTGSSGANVLTF. The CDR3 nucleotides read TGCGCCAGCAGCTCCGGGACAGGGAGCTCTGGGGCCAACGTCCTGACTTTC. V and J are TRBV4-1 and TRBJ2-6; 9 bases match TRBD1. V was pared by 5 bases and J by 0 bases, with 5 bases of the junction left unmatched. Germline assignment: CDR1 MGHRA and CDR2 YSYEKL. CDR3 length: 17 residues.

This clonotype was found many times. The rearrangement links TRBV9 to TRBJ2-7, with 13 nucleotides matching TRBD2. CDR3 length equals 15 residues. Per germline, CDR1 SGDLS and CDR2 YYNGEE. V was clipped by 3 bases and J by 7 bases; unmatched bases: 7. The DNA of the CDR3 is TGTGCCAGCAGCGCCTCGGGACTAGCGGGGCCTGAGCAGTACTTC. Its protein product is CASSASGLAGPEQYF.

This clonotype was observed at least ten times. The CDR3 DNA is TGTGCCAGCAGTGATCGGGGCGCGGGGCCGAACACTGAAGCTTTCTTT. It yields the protein CASSDRGAGPNTEAFF. J is TRBJ1-1 and V is TRBV6-1; tentatively, D is TRBD1 (5 bases). CDR1 is MNHNS and CDR2 is SASEGT in the germline V gene. V lost 3 bases, J lost 1 base, and 15 bases lay in between. The CDR3 has 16 amino acids.

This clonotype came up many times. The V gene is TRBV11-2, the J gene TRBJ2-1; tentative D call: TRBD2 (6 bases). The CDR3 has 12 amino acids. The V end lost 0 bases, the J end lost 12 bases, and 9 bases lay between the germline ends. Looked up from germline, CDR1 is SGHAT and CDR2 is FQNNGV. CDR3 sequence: CASSLERDWQFF. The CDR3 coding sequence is TGTGCCAGCAGCTTAGAGCGGGACTGGCAGTTCTTC.

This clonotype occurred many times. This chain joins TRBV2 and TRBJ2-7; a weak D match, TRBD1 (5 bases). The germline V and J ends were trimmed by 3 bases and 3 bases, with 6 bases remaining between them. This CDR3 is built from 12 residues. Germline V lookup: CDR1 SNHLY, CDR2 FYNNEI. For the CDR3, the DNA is TGTGCCAGCAGTGAGCAGGGCTACGAGCAGTACTTC. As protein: CASSEQGYEQYF.

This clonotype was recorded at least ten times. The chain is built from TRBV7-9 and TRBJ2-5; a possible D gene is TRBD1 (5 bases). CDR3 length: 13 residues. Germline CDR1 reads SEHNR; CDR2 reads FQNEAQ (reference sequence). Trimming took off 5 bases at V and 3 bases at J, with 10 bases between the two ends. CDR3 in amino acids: CASSIKGKETQYF. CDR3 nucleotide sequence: TGTGCCAGCAGCATTAAGGGGAAAGAGACCCAGTACTTC.

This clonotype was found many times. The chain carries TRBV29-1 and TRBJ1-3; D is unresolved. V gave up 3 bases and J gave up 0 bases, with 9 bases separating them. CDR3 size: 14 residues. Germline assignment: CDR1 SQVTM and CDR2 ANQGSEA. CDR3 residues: CSVEGGTSGNTIYF. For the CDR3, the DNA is TGCAGCGTTGAGGGCGGCACCTCTGGAAACACCATATATTTT.

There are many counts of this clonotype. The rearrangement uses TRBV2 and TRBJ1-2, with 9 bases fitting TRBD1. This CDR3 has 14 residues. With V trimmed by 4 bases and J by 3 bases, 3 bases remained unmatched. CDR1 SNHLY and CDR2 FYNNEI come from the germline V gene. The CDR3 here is CASSGDRAHYGYTF. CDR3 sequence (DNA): TGTGCCAGCAGTGGGGACAGGGCGCACTATGGCTACACCTTC.

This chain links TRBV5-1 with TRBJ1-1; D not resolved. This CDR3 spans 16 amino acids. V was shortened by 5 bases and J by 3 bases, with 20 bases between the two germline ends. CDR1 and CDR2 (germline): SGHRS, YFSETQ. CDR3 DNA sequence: TGCGCCAGCAGGGCGGCGATCTACCCCATGGACACTGAAGCTTTCTTT. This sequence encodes CASRAAIYPMDTEAFF.

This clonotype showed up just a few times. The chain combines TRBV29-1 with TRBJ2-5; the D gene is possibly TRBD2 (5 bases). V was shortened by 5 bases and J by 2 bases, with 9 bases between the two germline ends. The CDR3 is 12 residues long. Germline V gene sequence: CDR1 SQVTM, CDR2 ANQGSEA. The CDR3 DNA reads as TGCAGCGTTTCGGCGGGTCAAGAGACCCAGTACTTC. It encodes CSVSAGQETQYF.

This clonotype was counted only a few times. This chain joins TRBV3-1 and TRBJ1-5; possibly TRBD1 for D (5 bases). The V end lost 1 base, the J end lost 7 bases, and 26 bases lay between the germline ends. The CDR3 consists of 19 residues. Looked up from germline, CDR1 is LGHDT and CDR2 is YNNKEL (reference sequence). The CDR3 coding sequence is TGTGCCAGCAGCCAAGGAATCGTGCGGGACTATAGAGGCCAACAGCCCCAGCATTTT. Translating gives CASSQGIVRDYRGQQPQHF.

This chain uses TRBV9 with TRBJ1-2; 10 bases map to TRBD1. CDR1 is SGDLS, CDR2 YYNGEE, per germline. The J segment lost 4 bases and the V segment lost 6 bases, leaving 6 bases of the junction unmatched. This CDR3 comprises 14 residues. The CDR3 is CASTGGTGVYGYTF. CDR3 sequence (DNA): TGTGCCAGCACTGGAGGGACAGGGGTCTATGGCTACACCTTC.

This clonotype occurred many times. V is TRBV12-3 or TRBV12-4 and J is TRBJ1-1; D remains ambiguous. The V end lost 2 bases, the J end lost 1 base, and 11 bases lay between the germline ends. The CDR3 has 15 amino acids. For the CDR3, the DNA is TGTGCCAGCAGTTTATTGTTGGGGTCGAACACTGAAGCTTTCTTT. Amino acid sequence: CASSLLLGSNTEAFF.

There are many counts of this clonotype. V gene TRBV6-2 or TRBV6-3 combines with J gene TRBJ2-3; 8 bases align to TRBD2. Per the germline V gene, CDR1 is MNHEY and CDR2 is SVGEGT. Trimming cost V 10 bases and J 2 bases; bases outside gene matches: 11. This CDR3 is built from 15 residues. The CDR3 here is CATGREREITDTQYF. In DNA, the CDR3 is TGTGCCACCGGGAGGGAGCGGGAGATCACAGATACGCAGTATTTT.

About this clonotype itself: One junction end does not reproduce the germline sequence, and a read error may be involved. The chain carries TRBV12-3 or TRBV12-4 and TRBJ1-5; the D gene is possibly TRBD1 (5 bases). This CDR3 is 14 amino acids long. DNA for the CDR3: TGTGCCAGCAGTTTAGTTGGGGGGGAACAGCCCCGGCATTTT. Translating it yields CASSLVGGEQPRHF.

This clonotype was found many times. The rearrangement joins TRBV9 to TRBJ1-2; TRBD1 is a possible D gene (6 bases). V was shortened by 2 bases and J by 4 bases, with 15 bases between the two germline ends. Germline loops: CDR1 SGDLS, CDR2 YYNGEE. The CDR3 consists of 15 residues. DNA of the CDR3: TGTGCCAGCAGCGTGGACGGGGGCTTAACCTATGGCTACACCTTC. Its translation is CASSVDGGLTYGYTF.

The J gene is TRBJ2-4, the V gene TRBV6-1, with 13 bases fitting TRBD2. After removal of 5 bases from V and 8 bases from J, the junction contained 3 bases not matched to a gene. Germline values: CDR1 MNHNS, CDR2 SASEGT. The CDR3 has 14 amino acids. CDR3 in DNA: TGTGCCAGCAGTATCGGACTAGCGGGGGACATTCAGTACTTC. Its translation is CASSIGLAGDIQYF.

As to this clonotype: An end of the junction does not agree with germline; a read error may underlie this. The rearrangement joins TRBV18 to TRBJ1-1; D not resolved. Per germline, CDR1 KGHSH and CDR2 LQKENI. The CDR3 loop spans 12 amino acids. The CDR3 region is CASAPLGAEAFF. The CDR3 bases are TGTGCCAGCGCACCGCTGGGTGCTGAAGCTTTCTTT.

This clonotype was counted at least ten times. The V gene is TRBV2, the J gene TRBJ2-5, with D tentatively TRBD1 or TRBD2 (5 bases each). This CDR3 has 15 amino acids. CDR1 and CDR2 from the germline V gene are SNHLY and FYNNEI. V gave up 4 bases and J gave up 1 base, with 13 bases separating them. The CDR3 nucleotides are TGTGCCAGCAGTGTTAACTCGAGGGGCCAAGAGACCCAGTACTTC. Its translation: CASSVNSRGQETQYF.

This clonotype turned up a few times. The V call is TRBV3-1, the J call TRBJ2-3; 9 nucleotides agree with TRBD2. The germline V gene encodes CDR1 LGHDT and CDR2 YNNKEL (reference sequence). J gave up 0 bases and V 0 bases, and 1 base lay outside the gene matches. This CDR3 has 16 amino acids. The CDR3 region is CASSQDTSGSTDTQYF. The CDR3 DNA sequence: TGTGCCAGCAGCCAAGATACTAGCGGGAGCACAGATACGCAGTATTTT.